This T cell receptor (beta chain) is drawn from a study of blood T cell repertoires in COVID-19. CDR1 and CDR2 from the germline V gene are SGHNT and YYREEE (reference sequence). This CDR3 region has 13 residues. V shed 1 base, J shed 4 bases, and the junction held 0 bases outside the gene matches. Sequenced by immunoSEQ multiplex PCR; TCRdb stores in-frame clones only, minus some. Of about 69,000 clones listed, less than 85% were seen once; the top ten hold 10% to 15%. Patients at the Seattle site were enrolled during active infection and followed longitudinally. V usage is TRBV5-4 and J usage is TRBJ2-5; the match to TRBD2 covers 8 bases. The sample consisted of peripheral blood. This TCR came from a man aged 45-60 years with COVID-19, enrolled during active disease. The CDR3 spells CASSLRGGETQYF. Written as DNA, the CDR3 is TGTGCCAGCAGCTTGCGGGGGGGAGAGACCCAGTACTTC.